Following are 7 T cell receptor beta chains from one sample sequenced in a study of T cells in Graves' hyperthyroidism and ophthalmopathy. RNA transcripts provided the source from which TCR beta CDR3 regions were amplified. The HTBI primer set served for first-round RT-PCR of the TCR CDR3. MiXCR, applied by TCRdb to the multiplex PCR reads, yields one record per CDR3 protein. Of under 600,000 distinct CDR3 sequences listed, more than 15% are singletons. Sequences were obtained from blood. These TCRs come from a woman aged 35 to 49 with Graves' ophthalmopathy.

As regards this clonotype: Possible read error: a much larger clone is one base away. V gene TRBV6-1 combines with J gene TRBJ2-1; D tentatively fits TRBD1 or TRBD2 (6 bases each). The J call may be wrong; the DNA end is better matched by TRBJ2-7. Germline V gives CDR1 MNHNS, CDR2 SASEGT. The CDR3 sequence is 14 residues long. The CDR3 here is CASDSTGANNEQYF. Written as DNA, the CDR3 is TGTGCCAGCGATTCAACGGGGGCCAACAATGAGCAGTACTTC.

Ten or more counts support this clonotype. The chain recombines TRBV6-1 with TRBJ2-7; D possibly matches TRBD1 or TRBD2 (5 bases each). The CDR3 covers 15 residues. Germline assignment: CDR1 MNHNS and CDR2 SASEGT. V lost 4 bases and J lost 9, with 22 bases in between. In DNA, the CDR3 is TGTGCCAGCAGTGGACGCTCCGGGGACCCTCACGGGCAGTACTTC. This sequence encodes CASSGRSGDPHGQYF.

This clonotype was seen repeatedly, ten times or more. The chain uses TRBV28 and TRBJ2-7; 16 bases line up with TRBD2. CDR3 length: 15 residues. V gave up 8 bases and J gave up 12 bases; unmatched junction bases: 13. The germline CDR1 and CDR2 sequences are MDHEN and SYDVKM. The CDR3 is CASHQGTSGRAYTYF. The DNA for the CDR3 is TGTGCCAGCCACCAGGGGACTAGCGGGAGGGCCTATACGTACTTC.

This rearrangement joins TRBV12-5 to TRBJ1-1; D ambiguous. Trimming removed 3 bases at V and 3 bases at J, with 11 bases between. Germline CDR1 is LGHNT and CDR2 is FRNRAP. The CDR3 loop spans 14 amino acids. DNA for the CDR3: TGTGCTAGTGGTTTATTAGACCGATACACTGAAGCTTTCTTT. Its translation is CASGLLDRYTEAFF.

At least ten counts were recorded for this clonotype. The chain joins TRBV28 to TRBJ2-7; the match to TRBD2 covers 7 bases. Unmatched junction bases numbered 7, after V lost 5 bases and J lost 3 bases. The CDR3 is made up of 14 amino acids. From germline, CDR1 is MDHEN and CDR2 SYDVKM. This CDR3 reads CASSPPSGSYEQYF. The CDR3 DNA reads as TGTGCCAGCAGTCCTCCTAGCGGAAGCTACGAGCAGTACTTC.

This clonotype has ten or more counts. The chain combines TRBV20-1 with TRBJ1-5; no clear D gene. Germline values: CDR1 DFQATT, CDR2 SNEGSKA (reference sequence). The V gene lost 1 base and the J gene lost 4 bases, with 5 bases spanning the gap. CDR3 size: 12 residues. This CDR3 reads CSARAVNQPQHF. The CDR3 nucleotides read TGCAGTGCTAGAGCGGTTAATCAGCCCCAGCATTTT.

In this sample, this clonotype turned up many times. This chain joins TRBV11-2 and TRBJ2-7; TRBD1 might be the D (7 bases). This CDR3 spans 15 amino acids. CDR1 and CDR2 from the germline V gene are SGHAT and FQNNGV. V lost 5 bases and J 4 bases, leaving 18 bases between the germline ends. The CDR3 nucleotides read TGTGCCAGCAGCGAGGGGGCGGGACTTCAGTACGAGCAGTACTTC. Its protein product is CASSEGAGLQYEQYF.